The rows below give T cell receptor beta chains drawn from one sample of a study of OX40 agonist ivuxolimab in advanced cancers. Assay used: immunoSEQ multiplex PCR; TCRdb lists only in-frame clones, some missing. Of roughly 72,000 clones listed, roughly 89% are singletons. The sample was CD4+ or CD8+ T cells sorted from blood, taken in a trial of the OX40 agonist ivuxolimab. These receptors came from an adult with an advanced solid tumor such as melanoma, head and neck, liver or kidney cancer. Each CDR3 is given with its conserved first and last residue. A D gene is named only where the DNA matches it firmly. Clone size is given for some rows only: seen once, a few or many times, or a class if the clone is expanded.

TRBV11-2	TRBJ2-7	.	.	CASSHRGYEQYF	TGTGCCAGCAGCCACCGGGGGTACGAGCAGTACTTC
TRBV10-3	TRBJ2-1	TRBD1	.	CAISDRGQGGYNEQFF	TGTGCCATCAGTGACCGAGGACAGGGTGGGTACAATGAGCAGTTCTTC
TRBV5-1	TRBJ2-2	TRBD1	.	CASSWSDRAAGELFF	TGCGCCAGCAGCTGGTCGGACAGGGCGGCCGGGGAGCTGTTTTTT
TRBV2	TRBJ1-2	.	.	CASKASGYGYTF	TGTGCCAGCAAGGCGAGCGGGTACGGCTACACCTTC
TRBV11-2	TRBJ1-5	TRBD1	few	CAEGGGGQGFQPQHF	TGTGCCGAGGGGGGAGGGGGACAGGGATTTCAGCCCCAGCATTTT
TRBV27	TRBJ1-4	.	.	CASSLIWGSSTNEKLFF	TGTGCCAGCAGTTTAATCTGGGGTTCCTCAACTAATGAAAAACTGTTTTTT
TRBV5-4	TRBJ1-5	.	.	CASSLDAGTQPQHF	TGTGCCAGCAGCTTGGATGCGGGGACACAGCCCCAGCATTTT
TRBV19	TRBJ2-7	TRBD1	.	CASTTWQGAGKIAYEQYF	TGTGCCAGTACCACGTGGCAGGGGGCAGGTAAGATTGCTTACGAGCAGTACTTC
TRBV5-1	TRBJ1-3	.	.	CASSPAAGASGNTIYF	TGCGCCAGCAGCCCGGCGGCAGGGGCTTCTGGAAACACCATATATTTT
TRBV7-6	TRBJ2-7	.	.	CASSLDPSLRGQYF	TGTGCCAGCAGCCTCGATCCCTCGTTACGAGGGCAGTACTTC
TRBV6-6	TRBJ2-7	TRBD2	.	CASSGRVSGEQYF	TGTGCCAGCAGCGGGAGGGTCTCCGGCGAGCAGTACTTC
TRBV6-1	TRBJ1-6	TRBD1	.	CASRQGADNSPLHF	TGTGCCAGCAGGCAGGGGGCAGATAATTCACCCCTCCACTTT
TRBV29-1	TRBJ2-1	.	.	CSVEGGGISYNEQFF	TGCAGCGTTGAAGGTGGCGGGATTTCCTACAATGAGCAGTTCTTC
TRBV18	TRBJ1-5	.	.	CASSPMQNSNQPQHF	TGTGCCAGCTCACCAATGCAGAATAGCAATCAGCCCCAGCATTTT
TRBV6-6	TRBJ1-5	.	.	CASSSTGGNQPQHF	TGTGCCAGCAGCTCTACAGGAGGCAATCAGCCCCAGCATTTT
TRBV2	TRBJ2-4	TRBD2	.	CASREGTSKNIQYF	TGTGCCAGCAGGGAAGGGACTAGCAAAAACATTCAGTACTTC
TRBV7-9	TRBJ2-7	.	.	CASSFAGSYEQYF	TGTGCCAGCAGCTTTGCCGGTTCCTACGAGCAGTACTTC
TRBV28	TRBJ2-7	.	.	CASSFFSSYEQYF	TGTGCCAGCAGTTTTTTCAGTTCCTACGAGCAGTACTTC
TRBV29-1	TRBJ2-7	TRBD1	once	CSVGGTGSEQYF	TGCAGCGTTGGCGGGACAGGGAGTGAGCAGTACTTC
TRBV5-5	TRBJ2-7	TRBD2	.	CASSSGLAGTEQYF	TGTGCCAGCAGCTCTGGACTAGCGGGAACCGAGCAGTACTTC
TRBV28	TRBJ1-6	.	.	CASSGLRSGYNSPLHF	TGTGCCAGCAGCGGCCTCAGGTCCGGCTATAATTCACCCCTCCACTTT
TRBV11-2	TRBJ2-7	.	.	CASSSTGSSYEQYF	TGTGCCAGCAGCTCAACAGGGAGCTCCTACGAGCAGTACTTC
TRBV5-1	TRBJ2-4	.	.	CASSLGQVDIQYF	TGCGCCAGCAGCTTGGGGCAGGTGGACATTCAGTACTTC
TRBV11-2	TRBJ2-1	.	.	CASSPGLNEQFF	TGTGCCAGCAGCCCGGGGCTCAATGAGCAGTTCTTC
TRBV13	TRBJ1-2	TRBD1	.	CASSLIKRTGEDGYTF	TGTGCCAGCAGCCTTATTAAGCGGACAGGGGAGGATGGCTACACCTTC
TRBV5-1	TRBJ2-3	TRBD1	.	CASSPGWDRRPSTDTQYF	TGCGCCAGCAGCCCTGGTTGGGACAGACGGCCTAGCACAGATACGCAGTATTTT
TRBV7-9	TRBJ1-4	TRBD1	.	CASRGDRGNEKLFF	TGTGCCAGCCGAGGGGACAGGGGGAATGAAAAACTGTTTTTT
TRBV6-5	TRBJ2-7	TRBD1	.	CASKRGQGGSEQYF	TGTGCCAGCAAGAGGGGACAGGGAGGTAGCGAGCAGTACTTC
TRBV11-2	TRBJ1-5	.	.	CASSSDSWGQPQHF	TGTGCCAGCAGCTCTGACAGTTGGGGTCAGCCCCAGCATTTT
TRBV19	TRBJ1-5	TRBD1	.	CASSIPSGGGNQPQHF	TGTGCCAGTAGTATACCCTCAGGGGGTGGCAATCAGCCCCAGCATTTT
TRBV10-3	TRBJ1-2	.	few	CATDTDYGYTF	TGTGCCACGGATACCGACTATGGCTACACCTTC
TRBV5-1	TRBJ2-2	.	.	CASSFGRVGSGELFF	TGCGCCAGCAGCTTTGGCAGGGTCGGAAGCGGGGAGCTGTTTTTT
TRBV7-9	TRBJ2-1	.	.	CASSLDAGHSYNEQFF	TGTGCCAGCAGCTTAGATGCGGGACACTCCTACAATGAGCAGTTCTTC
TRBV28	TRBJ1-2	TRBD1	.	CASSNRGWGYTF	TGTGCCAGCAGTAACAGGGGATGGGGCTACACCTTC
TRBV6-5	TRBJ2-5	TRBD2	few	CASRLAGRRETQYF	TGTGCCAGCAGGTTAGCGGGTCGGCGGGAGACCCAGTACTTC
TRBV2	TRBJ2-3	TRBD2	.	CASSSGGAADTQYF	TGTGCCAGCTCTAGCGGGGGGGCGGCAGATACGCAGTATTTT
TRBV6-5	TRBJ2-7	.	.	CASSYSSPYEQYF	TGTGCCAGCAGTTACTCGAGTCCCTACGAGCAGTACTTC
TRBV28	TRBJ1-5	.	.	CASSFSLQPQHF	TGTGCCAGCAGTTTTTCCCTCCAGCCCCAGCATTTT
TRBV5-8	TRBJ1-4	.	.	CASSLPLGTPNEKLFF	TGTGCCAGCAGCTTGCCCCTCGGGACACCTAATGAAAAACTGTTTTTT